The clone carrying this T cell receptor (beta chain) has at least ten counts. V lost 5 bases and J 0 bases, leaving 17 bases between the germline ends. The germline V gene has CDR1 SEHNR and CDR2 FQNEAQ (reference sequence). The CDR3 is 16 amino acids. The record originates from a study of T-cell reconstitution after alpha-beta-depleted transplantation in children. A TCRbeta library incorporating unique molecular identifiers was prepared. A single record per CDR3 protein comes from TCRdb applying MiXCR to the PCR reads. Among around 270,000 distinct CDR3 sequences listed, over 9.5% were seen once. The sample consisted of PBMCs, taken before TCRalphabeta/CD19-depleted stem cell transplant. This clonotype was sampled from a boy under three years old with acute myeloid leukemia, due to receive a stem cell transplant. V gene TRBV7-9 combines with J gene TRBJ2-7; D uncertain. CDR3: CASSQNNGRSSYEQYF. The CDR3, as DNA: TGTGCCAGCAGCCAAAACAACGGACGGAGCTCCTACGAGCAGTACTTC.